The 24 T cell receptor beta chains below come from one sample, sequenced in a study of blood T cell repertoires in COVID-19. Sequencing was performed with immunoSEQ multiplex PCR; in TCRdb, only in-frame clones are kept and a portion is missing. The sample has 210,000 or so clones; roughly 90% are singletons. Specimen: peripheral blood. Receptors were obtained from a middle-aged man with acute or convalescent COVID-19.

The V call is TRBV3-1 (or the pseudogene TRBV3-2), the J call TRBJ2-1; 10 bases are shared with TRBD2. V shed 0 bases and J 8 bases; nucleotides not matched to a gene: 10. The germline gives CDR1 LGHDT, CDR2 YNNKEL (reference sequence). The CDR3 sequence is 17 residues long. The CDR3 sequence: CASSQDVSSGRAHEQFF. The CDR3 DNA sequence: TGTGCCAGCAGCCAAGACGTTTCCAGCGGGAGGGCCCATGAGCAGTTCTTC.

This clone was found once. In the same sample, other DNA sequences code for this CDR3. The CDR3 here is CASSLGYRETQYF. The DNA of the CDR3 is TGTGCCAGCAGCTTAGGGTACAGGGAGACCCAGTACTTC. V and J are TRBV11-2 and TRBJ2-5; perhaps TRBD1 as D (5 bases). The V end lost 1 base, the J end lost 5 bases, and 8 bases lay between the germline ends. Germline assignment: CDR1 SGHAT and CDR2 FQNNGV. This CDR3 has 13 residues.

The genes are TRBV30 and TRBJ1-3; D remains ambiguous. The germline V gene encodes CDR1 GTSNPN and CDR2 SVGIG (reference sequence). This CDR3 region has 17 residues. V lost 1 base, J lost 7 bases, and 23 bases lay in between. The CDR3 DNA sequence: TGTGCCTGGAGTGGGATTTTGACCTCTCTGGTAGCGAACACCATATATTTT. It codes for CAWSGILTSLVANTIYF.

The V and J genes are TRBV5-4 and TRBJ1-1; possible D gene TRBD1, 6 bases. Per germline, CDR1 SGHNT and CDR2 YYREEE (reference sequence). The CDR3 totals 15 residues. V lost 3 bases and J 0 bases, leaving 12 bases between the germline ends. This CDR3 reads CASSYKDRLNTEAFF. The CDR3 DNA reads TGTGCCAGCAGCTATAAAGACAGGTTGAACACTGAAGCTTTCTTT. Full variable domain (missing parts from reference TRBV5-4 and TRBJ1-1): ETGVTQSPTHLIKTRGQQVTLRCSSQSGHNTVSWYQQALGQGPQFIFQYYREEENGRGNFPPRFSGLQFPNYSSELNVNALELDDSALYLCASSYKDRLNTEAFFGQGTRLTVV.

The sample holds a few counts of this clone. The chain employs TRBV7-2 and TRBJ2-5; 10 nucleotides align to TRBD1. This CDR3 contains 17 residues. V dropped 5 bases and J dropped 7; count of bases not matched to a gene: 16. Germline lookup yields CDR1 SGHTA and CDR2 FQGNSA. The CDR3 protein is CASSPRRGQGQSGTQYF. CDR3 DNA sequence: TGTGCCAGCAGCCCGAGGAGGGGACAGGGGCAGTCGGGGACCCAGTACTTC.

The chain joins TRBV6-1 to TRBJ2-7; D not resolved. Trimming cost V 3 bases and J 2 bases, with 11 bases left between them. CDR1 and CDR2 (germline): MNHNS, SASEGT. This CDR3 is 14 amino acids long. The CDR3, as DNA: TGTGCCAGCAGTGAGTCAGTTTCAACCTACGAGCAGTACTTC. This translates into CASSESVSTYEQYF.

The chain's CDR3 is CATPTGVTFYEQYF. The CDR3 nucleotides are TGTGCCACCCCAACAGGGGTAACATTCTACGAGCAGTACTTC. The chain is built from TRBV11-3 and TRBJ2-7, with 7 bases lining up with TRBD1. The germline V gene has CDR1 SGHNT and CDR2 YENEEA. The trim removed 10 bases at V and 3 bases at J, leaving 12 bases unmatched. CDR3 length: 14 amino acids. Looking up the rest from reference TRBV11-3 and TRBJ2-7 gives the full variable domain: EAGVVQSPRYKIIEKKQPVAFWCNPISGHNTLYWYLQNLGQGPELLIRYENEEAVDDSQLPKDRFSAERLKGVDSTLKIQPAELGDSAVYLCATPTGVTFYEQYFGPGTRLTVT.

This chain connects TRBV2 to TRBJ1-5; weak D call: TRBD1 (5 bases). V lost 8 bases to trimming and J lost 7 bases, with 18 bases between them. The CDR3 sequence is 14 residues long. Per the germline V gene, CDR1 is SNHLY and CDR2 is FYNNEI. As DNA, the CDR3 is TGTGCCAGCTCCCGGAGCGGGGGGAGGCAGCCCCAGCATTTT. Translating it yields CASSRSGGRQPQHF.

The chain uses TRBV18 and TRBJ1-3, with TRBD1 matching over 10 bases. The CDR3 extends over 16 amino acids. The germline V gene encodes CDR1 KGHSH and CDR2 LQKENI. The V segment lost 4 bases and the J segment 4 bases; nucleotides outside the gene matches: 7. The CDR3 loop is CASSQGQGSGGNTIYF. The DNA for the CDR3 is TGTGCCAGCTCACAGGGACAGGGGTCCGGAGGAAACACCATATATTTT.

This clone was found once. The genes are TRBV7-8 and TRBJ1-1; TRBD1 matches at 9 bases. Germline loops: CDR1 SGHVS, CDR2 FQNEAQ. Trimming took 5 bases from V and 1 from J; bases not matched to a gene: 2. CDR3 length equals 14 residues. CDR3 region: CASSKQGANTEAFF. CDR3 coding DNA: TGTGCCAGCAGCAAACAGGGGGCGAACACTGAAGCTTTCTTT.

The chain employs TRBV30 and TRBJ2-3; D gene uncertain. CDR1 is GTSNPN, CDR2 SVGIG, per germline (reference sequence). The CDR3 has 12 residues. Trimming cost V 3 bases and J 3 bases, with 7 bases left between them. The CDR3 coding sequence is TGTGCCTGGAGCCAGGCTACAGATACGCAGTATTTT. Amino acids: CAWSQATDTQYF.

The chain is built from TRBV5-1 and TRBJ1-6; tentatively, D is TRBD1 (5 bases). This CDR3 region has 13 residues. Germline lookup yields CDR1 SGHRS and CDR2 YFSETQ. The ends were cut back, 2 bases at V and 10 bases at J, with 10 bases in the middle. This CDR3 is CASSLAGRSPLHF. The CDR3 DNA follows: TGCGCCAGCAGCTTAGCGGGACGGTCACCCCTCCACTTT.

This clone was detected only once. The gene calls are TRBV2 and TRBJ2-3, with D maybe TRBD1 (6 bases). Germline-derived CDR1 and CDR2 are SNHLY and FYNNEI. V lost 10 bases to trimming and J lost 2 bases, with 16 bases between them. The CDR3 covers 14 residues. The CDR3 DNA is TGTGCCACCGGCGCGGACAGAACCACAGATACGCAGTATTTT. Protein product: CATGADRTTDTQYF. Full variable domain (missing parts from reference TRBV2 and TRBJ2-3): EPEVTQTPSHQVTQMGQEVILRCVPISNHLYFYWYRQILGQKVEFLVSFYNNEISEKSEIFDDQFSVERPDGSNFTLKIRSTKLEDSAMYFCATGADRTTDTQYFGPGTRLTVL.

The V and J genes are TRBV28 and TRBJ2-7; weak D call: TRBD1 (5 bases). Trimming pared 6 bases from V and 5 bases from J, leaving 23 bases between. The CDR3 is made up of 16 amino acids. Germline CDR1 reads MDHEN; CDR2 reads SYDVKM. In nucleotides, the CDR3 is TGTGCCAGCAGCCGAGGTCGGTGGTCAGGGTCCCACGAGCAGTACTTC. Translating gives CASSRGRWSGSHEQYF.

V and J are TRBV5-1 and TRBJ2-1; 10 bases are shared with TRBD2. V gave up 2 bases and J gave up 3 bases; unmatched junction bases: 8. Germline V gives CDR1 SGHRS, CDR2 YFSETQ. CDR3 length: 17 amino acids. The CDR3 region has the DNA TGCGCCAGCAGCTTTCCGGGACTAGCGACCGGCTACAATGAGCAGTTCTTC. As protein: CASSFPGLATGYNEQFF.

The chain carries TRBV25-1 and TRBJ1-2, with 8 bases aligning to TRBD1. This CDR3 has 14 amino acids. The germline V gene has CDR1 MGHDK and CDR2 SYGVNS. Trimming took 5 bases from V and 2 from J; bases not matched to a gene: 4. This chain's CDR3 is CASSQRTGNYGYTF. DNA of the CDR3: TGTGCCAGCAGTCAGCGGACAGGGAACTATGGCTACACCTTC.

This chain links TRBV19 with TRBJ1-5; 11 bases are a match to TRBD1. This CDR3 spans 17 amino acids. Germline CDR1 is LNHDA and CDR2 is SQIVND (reference sequence). V shed 8 bases, J shed 2 bases, and the junction held 11 bases outside the gene matches. Here the CDR3 reads CASGGQGAGLGNQPQHF. The CDR3 nucleotides read TGTGCCAGTGGTGGACAGGGGGCCGGCTTAGGCAATCAGCCCCAGCATTTT.

V usage is TRBV4-2 and J usage is TRBJ1-4, with 7 positions matching TRBD1. The CDR3 covers 16 residues. Per the germline V gene, CDR1 is LGHNA and CDR2 is YNFKEQ. Trimming cost V 0 bases and J 5 bases; bases outside gene matches: 6. The CDR3 loop is CASSQEVGRGNEKLFF. The DNA for the CDR3 is TGTGCCAGCAGCCAAGAAGTAGGCAGGGGGAATGAAAAACTGTTTTTT.

On this clone itself: The same CDR3 is also encoded by other DNA sequences in this sample. The chain combines TRBV30 with TRBJ1-1, with 8 bases lining up with TRBD1. Germline V gene lookup returns CDR1 GTSNPN and CDR2 SVGIG (reference sequence). V was pared by 0 bases and J by 3 bases, with 0 bases of the junction left unmatched. The CDR3 is 13 amino acids. The CDR3 DNA is TGTGCCTGGAGTGTACAGGGGGACACTGAAGCTTTCTTT. Translation: CAWSVQGDTEAFF. The full variable domain, with the rest looked up from reference TRBV30 and TRBJ1-1, is SQTIHQWPATLVQPVGSPLSLECTVEGTSNPNLYWYRQAAGRGLQLLFYSVGIGQISSEVPQNLSASRPQDRQFILSSKKLLLSDSGFYLCAWSVQGDTEAFFGQGTRLTVV.

The chain is built from TRBV24-1 and TRBJ1-3; 7 bases are a match to TRBD1. The CDR3 loop spans 13 amino acids. V lost 10 bases, J lost 3 bases, and 5 bases stayed unmatched. The germline V gene has CDR1 KGHDR and CDR2 SFDVKD. The CDR3 here is CATQGTGGNTIYF. CDR3 in DNA: TGTGCCACACAGGGGACGGGTGGAAACACCATATATTTT.

This chain joins TRBV12-3 or TRBV12-4 and TRBJ2-5, with a possible D match to TRBD1 (6 bases). The CDR3 sequence is 13 residues long. V was trimmed by 5 bases and J by 4 bases, leaving 11 bases between them. The CDR3 bases are TGTGCCAGCAGTGCCAGGGGTCGAGAGACCCAGTACTTC. Translation: CASSARGRETQYF.

The rearrangement links TRBV28 to TRBJ1-5; perhaps TRBD1 as D (6 bases). The ends were cut back, 6 bases at V and 2 bases at J, with 14 bases in the middle. The germline V gene encodes CDR1 MDHEN and CDR2 SYDVKM. The CDR3 covers 15 residues. CDR3 residues: CASRPGELGNQPQHF. The CDR3 bases are TGTGCCAGCAGGCCAGGGGAGTTGGGCAATCAGCCCCAGCATTTT.

Only a few counts were recorded for this clone. The chain has TRBV5-1 and TRBJ2-5; D possibly corresponds to TRBD1 (6 bases). The CDR3 has 14 residues. The ends were cut back, 2 bases at V and 1 base at J, with 9 bases in the middle. CDR1 is SGHRS and CDR2 is YFSETQ in the germline V gene. The CDR3 bases are TGCGCCAGCAGCTTAAACAGGGCCCAAGAGACCCAGTACTTC. Protein: CASSLNRAQETQYF. The complete variable domain, with remaining parts taken from reference TRBV5-1 and TRBJ2-5, reads KAGVTQTPRYLIKTRGQQVTLSCSPISGHRSVSWYQQTPGQGLQFLFEYFSETQRNKGNFPGRFSGRQFSNSRSEMNVSTLELGDSALYLCASSLNRAQETQYFGPGTRLLVL.

The chain employs TRBV29-1 and TRBJ1-3; unclear D gene. Between the trimmed V and J ends, which lost 3 bases and 0 bases, there was a span of 6 bases. Germline lookup yields CDR1 SQVTM and CDR2 ANQGSEA. The CDR3 length is 13 residues. The CDR3 is CSVDRFSGNTIYF. The CDR3 DNA sequence: TGCAGCGTTGACAGGTTCTCTGGAAACACCATATATTTT.